This T cell receptor (beta chain) is drawn from a study of identical twins' blood T cells. Study overall: Around 12 libraries, six alpha and six beta, gave about 49 million reads. General study points: Twins shared more top CDR3 clonotypes than unrelated donors did.

Six healthy women, forming three identical twin pairs, donated samples. TCR cDNA libraries were made from RNA using a previously described, modified protocol. TCRdb processed the 5' RACE reads anew with MiXCR; each CDR3 protein has one entry. The table shows roughly 380,000 distinct CDR3 sequences, with about 28% occurring only once. CDR1 is LNHDA and CDR2 is SQIVND in the germline V gene (reference sequence). V lost 6 bases to trimming and J lost 1 base, with 13 bases between them. The CDR3 totals 15 residues. This clonotype was observed a handful of times. Its target is unknown. The rearrangement joins TRBV19 to TRBJ1-5, with D possibly TRBD1 on 6 matching bases. The receptor was derived from a woman aged 18-55 years in good health. Source material: PBMCs. CDR3 DNA sequence: TGTGCCAGTAGCGGCAGGGGTTTGAGCAATCAGCCCCAGCATTTT. Translating it yields CASSGRGLSNQPQHF.